This T cell receptor (beta chain) was sequenced during a study of brain T cells in children with intractable seizures. General study findings and limits: Pre-surgery blood may have been undersampled, hiding some clones.

The CDR3 spans 13 residues. Trimming took 6 bases from V and 1 from J; bases not matched to a gene: 4. Germline V gives CDR1 SQVTM, CDR2 ANQGSEA. A remark on this clone: As yet, its antigen is unknown.

Time point given: blood from clinic visit 5 months post-surgery; TSC patient then seizure free. Surgery cases with the highest brain T cell transcript signatures were chosen for sequencing. Patients received at least one anti-epileptic drug before surgery. Clones were read by immunoSEQ multiplex PCR, and TCRdb kept only the in-frame ones, dropping some. The table lists 300,000 to 400,000 clones, roughly 92% of them singletons. This chain links TRBV29-1 with TRBJ2-7, with 9 bases that match TRBD1. The sequence derives from a boy under two years old with tuberous sclerosis and intractable seizures. Sequenced here: peripheral blood, sampled 4 to 5 months after surgery. CDR3 residues: CSVVTGGSYEQYF. The CDR3 nucleotides are TGCAGCGTAGTGACAGGGGGATCCTACGAGCAGTACTTC.